This T cell receptor beta chain is from a study of T-cell memory formation after mild COVID-19. Study details: TCR clusters mostly belonged to single donors. Findings and caveats of the study: Several responding clones turned up in pre-infection memory, indicating that cross-reactive memory may have taken part. Largely, contracting CD4+ clones fell within CM and EM, and contracting CD8+ clones within EMRA.

UMIs and sample barcodes were carried by the TCR alpha and TCR beta cDNA libraries that 5'RACE produced using constant-segment primers. TCRdb called the 5' RACE reads again in MiXCR, with one record for every CDR3 protein. The sample holds about 560,000 distinct CDR3 sequences, around a sixth seen once. CDR1 LGHDT and CDR2 YNNKEL come from the germline V gene (reference sequence). V was shortened by 0 bases and J by 5 bases, with 17 bases between the two germline ends. The CDR3 is 16 amino acids. In its sample, this clonotype was seen a few times. Its cognate antigen is unknown. The sequenced material came from PBMCs or a T cell subset sorted from them (not recorded which). This TCR was sampled from an adult woman who had mild COVID-19 (a few samples of this study predate the infection). Cell type and time point are not known. The rearrangement joins TRBV3-1 to TRBJ2-7; a weak D match, TRBD2 (6 bases). The CDR3 is CASSQDRQRVAHEQYF. In nucleotides, the CDR3 is TGTGCCAGCAGCCAAGATCGCCAGCGGGTCGCCCACGAGCAGTACTTC.